The present entry profiles one TCR beta chain with its context. The target antigen is unknown. Data came from immunoSEQ multiplex PCR; TCRdb stores just in-frame clones and leaves some out. The repertoire holds about 180,000 clones, with approximately 89% as singletons. CDR1 MNHEY and CDR2 SMNVEV come from the germline V gene (reference sequence). Trimming shortened V by 0 bases and J by 2 bases, and 7 bases separated the two germline ends. The CDR3 length is 14 residues. The data derive from a study of cytomegalovirus exposure and HLA in healthy donors. Study-wide findings and caveats: Cytomegalovirus status was reportedly diagnosed by the classifier with high sensitivity and specificity. TCR sequences were mostly rare, though some public TCRs occurred in many donors.

This receptor was obtained from a man aged 18 to 30 in good health and CMV-seropositive. Sequenced: PBMCs. V usage is TRBV27 and J usage is TRBJ2-5, with D perhaps TRBD2 (6 bases). Written as DNA, the CDR3 is TGTGCCAGCAGTTTATCGGGGACTCAAGAGACCCAGTACTTC. It specifies CASSLSGTQETQYF.